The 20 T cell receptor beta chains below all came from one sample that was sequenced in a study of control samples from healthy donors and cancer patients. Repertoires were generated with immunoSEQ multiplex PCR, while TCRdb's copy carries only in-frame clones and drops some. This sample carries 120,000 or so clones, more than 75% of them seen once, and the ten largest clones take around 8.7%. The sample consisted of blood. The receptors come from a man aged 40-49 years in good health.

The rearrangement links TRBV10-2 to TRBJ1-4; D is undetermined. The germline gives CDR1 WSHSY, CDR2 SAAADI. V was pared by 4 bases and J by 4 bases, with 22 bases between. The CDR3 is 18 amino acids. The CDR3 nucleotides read TGCGCCAGCAGTGTTGGCTCTTATCCGTACAGTAATAATGAAAAACTGTTTTTT. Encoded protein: CASSVGSYPYSNNEKLFF.

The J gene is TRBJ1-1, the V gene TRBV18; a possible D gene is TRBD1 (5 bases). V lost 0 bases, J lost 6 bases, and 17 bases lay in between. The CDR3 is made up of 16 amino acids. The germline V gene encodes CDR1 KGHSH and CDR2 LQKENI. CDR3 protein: CASSPPDARAGAEAFF. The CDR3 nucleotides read TGTGCCAGCTCACCACCGGACGCCAGGGCGGGGGCTGAAGCTTTCTTT.

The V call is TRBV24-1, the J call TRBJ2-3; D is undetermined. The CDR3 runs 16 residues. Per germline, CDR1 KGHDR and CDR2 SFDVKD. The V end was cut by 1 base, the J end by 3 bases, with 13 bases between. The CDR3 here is CATSDLGSPQTDTQYF. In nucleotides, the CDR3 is TGTGCCACCAGTGATTTAGGATCCCCCCAGACAGATACGCAGTATTTT.

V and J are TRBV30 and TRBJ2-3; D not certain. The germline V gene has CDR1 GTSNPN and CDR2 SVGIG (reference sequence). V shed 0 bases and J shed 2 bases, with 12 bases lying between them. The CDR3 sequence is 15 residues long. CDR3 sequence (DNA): TGTGCCTGGAGTGTACTCCTAGGCTACACAGATACGCAGTATTTT. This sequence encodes CAWSVLLGYTDTQYF.

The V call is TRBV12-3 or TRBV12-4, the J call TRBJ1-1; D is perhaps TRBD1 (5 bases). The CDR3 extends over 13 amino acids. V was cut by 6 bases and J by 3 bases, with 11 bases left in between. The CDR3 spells CASRLQVYTEAFF. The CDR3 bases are TGTGCCAGCAGGTTACAGGTATACACTGAAGCTTTCTTT.

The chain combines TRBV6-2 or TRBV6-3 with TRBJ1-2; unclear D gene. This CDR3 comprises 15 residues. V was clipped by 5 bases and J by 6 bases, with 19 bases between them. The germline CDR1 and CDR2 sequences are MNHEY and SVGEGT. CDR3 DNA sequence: TGTGCCAGCAGTACAGTTTATTACTCCGGCCATGGCTACACCTTC. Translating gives CASSTVYYSGHGYTF.

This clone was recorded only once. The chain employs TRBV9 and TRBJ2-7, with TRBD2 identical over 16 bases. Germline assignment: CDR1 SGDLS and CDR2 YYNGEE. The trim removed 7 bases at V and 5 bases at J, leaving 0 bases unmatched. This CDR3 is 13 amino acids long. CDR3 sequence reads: CASGTSGGDEQYF. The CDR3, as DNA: TGTGCCAGCGGGACTAGCGGGGGGGACGAGCAGTACTTC.

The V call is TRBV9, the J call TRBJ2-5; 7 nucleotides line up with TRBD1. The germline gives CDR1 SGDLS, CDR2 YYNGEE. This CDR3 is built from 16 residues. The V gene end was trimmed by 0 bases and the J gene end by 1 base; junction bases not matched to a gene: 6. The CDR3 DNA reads TGTGCCAGCAGCGTAGCTTTAAGGACAGGCCAAGAGACCCAGTACTTC. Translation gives CASSVALRTGQETQYF.

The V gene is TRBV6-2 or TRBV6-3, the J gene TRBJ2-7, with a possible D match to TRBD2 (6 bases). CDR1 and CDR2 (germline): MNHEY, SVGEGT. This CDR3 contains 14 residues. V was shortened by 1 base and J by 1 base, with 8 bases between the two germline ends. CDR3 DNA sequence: TGTGCCAGCAGTTACTGGGGGGAATCCTACGAGCAGTACTTC. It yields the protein CASSYWGESYEQYF.

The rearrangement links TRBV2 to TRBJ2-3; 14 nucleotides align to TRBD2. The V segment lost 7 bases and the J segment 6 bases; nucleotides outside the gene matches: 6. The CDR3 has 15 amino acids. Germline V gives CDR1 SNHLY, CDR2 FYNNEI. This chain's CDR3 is CASIGLAGGRDTQYF. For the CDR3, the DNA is TGTGCCAGCATAGGACTAGCGGGGGGACGTGATACGCAGTATTTT.

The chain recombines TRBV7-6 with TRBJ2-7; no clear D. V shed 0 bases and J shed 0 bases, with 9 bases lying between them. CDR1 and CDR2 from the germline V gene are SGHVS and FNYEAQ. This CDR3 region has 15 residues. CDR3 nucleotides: TGTGCCAGCAGCTTAGCGTCTCACAACTCCTACGAGCAGTACTTC. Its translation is CASSLASHNSYEQYF.

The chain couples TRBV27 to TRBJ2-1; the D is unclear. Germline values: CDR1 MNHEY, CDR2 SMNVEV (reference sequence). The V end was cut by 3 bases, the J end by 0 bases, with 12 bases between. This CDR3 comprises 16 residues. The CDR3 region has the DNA TGTGCCAGCAGTTTGTCGGTGCGGAGCTCCTACAATGAGCAGTTCTTC. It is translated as CASSLSVRSSYNEQFF.

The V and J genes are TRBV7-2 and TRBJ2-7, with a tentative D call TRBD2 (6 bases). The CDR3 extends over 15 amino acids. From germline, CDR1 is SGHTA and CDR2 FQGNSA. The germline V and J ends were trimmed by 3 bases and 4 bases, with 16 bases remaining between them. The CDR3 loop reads CASSFEDAGRYEQYF. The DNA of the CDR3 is TGTGCCAGCAGCTTCGAGGATGCAGGGAGGTACGAGCAGTACTTC.

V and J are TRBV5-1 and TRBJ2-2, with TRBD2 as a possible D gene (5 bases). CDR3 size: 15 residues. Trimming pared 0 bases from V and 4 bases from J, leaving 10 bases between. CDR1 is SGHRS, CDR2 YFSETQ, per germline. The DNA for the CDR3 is TGCGCCAGCAGCTTGGGGCTCAGCGGCACCGGGGAGCTGTTTTTT. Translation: CASSLGLSGTGELFF.

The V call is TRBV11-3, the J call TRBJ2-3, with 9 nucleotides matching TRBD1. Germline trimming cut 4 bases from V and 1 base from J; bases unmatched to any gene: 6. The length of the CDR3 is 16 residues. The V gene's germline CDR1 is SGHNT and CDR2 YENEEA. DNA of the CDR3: TGTGCCAGCAGCTCCTGGACAGGGGCAGGCACAGATACGCAGTATTTT. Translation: CASSSWTGAGTDTQYF. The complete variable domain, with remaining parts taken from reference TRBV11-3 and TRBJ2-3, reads EAGVVQSPRYKIIEKKQPVAFWCNPISGHNTLYWYLQNLGQGPELLIRYENEEAVDDSQLPKDRFSAERLKGVDSTLKIQPAELGDSAVYLCASSSWTGAGTDTQYFGPGTRLTVL.

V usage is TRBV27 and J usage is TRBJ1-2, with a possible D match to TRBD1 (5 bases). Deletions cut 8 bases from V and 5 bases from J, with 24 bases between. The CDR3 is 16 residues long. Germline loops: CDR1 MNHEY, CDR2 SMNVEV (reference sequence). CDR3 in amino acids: CASGSQGLPGEYGYTF. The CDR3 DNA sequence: TGTGCCAGCGGATCTCAGGGACTCCCTGGGGAGTATGGCTACACCTTC.

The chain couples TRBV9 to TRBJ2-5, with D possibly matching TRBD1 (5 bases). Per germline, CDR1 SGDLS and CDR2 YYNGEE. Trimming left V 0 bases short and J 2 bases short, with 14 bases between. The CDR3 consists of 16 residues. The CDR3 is CASSVGRVRGQETQYF. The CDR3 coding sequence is TGTGCCAGCAGCGTAGGAAGGGTAAGGGGACAAGAGACCCAGTACTTC.

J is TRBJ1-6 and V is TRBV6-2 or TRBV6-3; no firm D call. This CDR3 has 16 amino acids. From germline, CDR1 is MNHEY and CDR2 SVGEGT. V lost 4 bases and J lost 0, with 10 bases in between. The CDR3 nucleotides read TGTGCCAGCAGTTCCGCTGGGAGCTCCTATAATTCACCCCTCCACTTT. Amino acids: CASSSAGSSYNSPLHF.

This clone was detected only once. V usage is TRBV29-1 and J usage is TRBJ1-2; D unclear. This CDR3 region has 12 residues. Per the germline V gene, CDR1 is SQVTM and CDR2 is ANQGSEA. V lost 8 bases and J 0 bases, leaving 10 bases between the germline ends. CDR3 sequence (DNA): TGCAGCTCAGAGACGGCTAACTATGGCTACACCTTC. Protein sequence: CSSETANYGYTF.

CDR3 DNA: TGCGCCAGCAGCCAACTCACAGGGGGATGGAATGAGCAGTTCTTC. Translation: CASSQLTGGWNEQFF. V gene TRBV4-1 combines with J gene TRBJ2-1, with TRBD1 identical over 8 bases. CDR3 size: 15 residues. CDR1 and CDR2 from the germline V gene are MGHRA and YSYEKL. V shed 2 bases, J shed 7 bases, and the junction held 7 bases outside the gene matches.